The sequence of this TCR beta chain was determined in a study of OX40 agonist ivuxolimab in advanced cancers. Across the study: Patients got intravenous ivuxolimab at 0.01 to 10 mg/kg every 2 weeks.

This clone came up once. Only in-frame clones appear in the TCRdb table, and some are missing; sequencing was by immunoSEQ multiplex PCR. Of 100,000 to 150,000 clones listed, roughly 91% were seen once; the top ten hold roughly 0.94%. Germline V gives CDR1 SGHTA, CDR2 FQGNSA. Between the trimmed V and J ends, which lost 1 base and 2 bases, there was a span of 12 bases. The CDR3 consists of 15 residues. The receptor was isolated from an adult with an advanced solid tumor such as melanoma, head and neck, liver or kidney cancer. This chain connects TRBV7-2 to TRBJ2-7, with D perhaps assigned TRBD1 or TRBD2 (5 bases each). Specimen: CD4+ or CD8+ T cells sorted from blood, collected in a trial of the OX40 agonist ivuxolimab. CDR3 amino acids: CASSLEGQGPYEQYF. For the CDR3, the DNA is TGTGCCAGCAGCTTAGAGGGGCAGGGACCCTACGAGCAGTACTTC. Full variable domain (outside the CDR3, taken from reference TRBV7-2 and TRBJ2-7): GAGVSQSPSNKVTEKGKDVELRCDPISGHTALYWYRQSLGQGLEFLIYFQGNSAPDKSGLPSDRFSAERTGGSVSTLTIQRTQQEDSAVYLCASSLEGQGPYEQYFGPGTRLTVT.